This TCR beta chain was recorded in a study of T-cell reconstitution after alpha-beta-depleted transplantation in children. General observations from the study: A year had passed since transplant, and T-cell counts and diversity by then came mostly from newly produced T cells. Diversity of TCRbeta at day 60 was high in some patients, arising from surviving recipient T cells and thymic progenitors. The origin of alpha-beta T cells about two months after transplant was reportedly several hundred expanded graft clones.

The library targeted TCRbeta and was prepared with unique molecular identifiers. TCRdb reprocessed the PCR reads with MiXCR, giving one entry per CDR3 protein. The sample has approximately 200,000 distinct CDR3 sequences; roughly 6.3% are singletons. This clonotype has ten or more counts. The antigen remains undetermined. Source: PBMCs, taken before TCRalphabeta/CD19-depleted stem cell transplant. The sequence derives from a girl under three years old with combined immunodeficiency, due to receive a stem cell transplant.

CDR3 region: CASSLGVAGNGDTQYF. DNA of the CDR3: TGTGCCAGCAGCTTGGGAGTAGCGGGGAATGGAGATACGCAGTATTTT. The V call is TRBV5-8, the J call TRBJ2-3; 8 bases align to TRBD2. Germline assignment: CDR1 SGHTS and CDR2 YDEGEE. V gave up 0 bases and J gave up 5 bases; unmatched junction bases: 8. The CDR3 runs to 16 residues. The full variable domain, with the rest looked up from reference TRBV5-8 and TRBJ2-3, is EAGVTQSPTHLIKTRGQQATLRCSPISGHTSVYWYQQALGLGLQFLLWYDEGEERNRGNFPPRFSGRQFPNYSSELNVNALELEDSALYLCASSLGVAGNGDTQYFGPGTRLTVL.